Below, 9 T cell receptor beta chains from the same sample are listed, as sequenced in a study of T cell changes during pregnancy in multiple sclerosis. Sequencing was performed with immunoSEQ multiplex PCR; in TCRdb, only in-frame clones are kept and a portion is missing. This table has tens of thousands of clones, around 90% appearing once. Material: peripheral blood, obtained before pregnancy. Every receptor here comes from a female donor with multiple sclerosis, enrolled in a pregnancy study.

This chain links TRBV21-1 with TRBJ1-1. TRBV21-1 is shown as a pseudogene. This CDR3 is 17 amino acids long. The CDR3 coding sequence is TGTGCCAGCAGCGCGCGGGACGGGACGGTAGGTAACACTGAAGCTTTCTTT. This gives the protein CASSARDGTVGNTEAFF.

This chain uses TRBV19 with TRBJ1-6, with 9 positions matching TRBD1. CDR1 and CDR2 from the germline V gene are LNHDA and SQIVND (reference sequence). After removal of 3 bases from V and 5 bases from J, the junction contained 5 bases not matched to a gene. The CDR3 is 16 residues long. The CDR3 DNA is TGTGCCAGTAGTATCCAGTGGACAGGGGATAATTCACCCCTCCACTTT. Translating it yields CASSIQWTGDNSPLHF.

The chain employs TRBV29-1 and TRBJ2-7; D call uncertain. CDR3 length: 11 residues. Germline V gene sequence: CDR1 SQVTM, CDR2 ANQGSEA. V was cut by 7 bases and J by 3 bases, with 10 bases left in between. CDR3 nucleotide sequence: TGCAGCGCACAGAAAGGCTACGAGCAGTACTTC. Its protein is CSAQKGYEQYF.

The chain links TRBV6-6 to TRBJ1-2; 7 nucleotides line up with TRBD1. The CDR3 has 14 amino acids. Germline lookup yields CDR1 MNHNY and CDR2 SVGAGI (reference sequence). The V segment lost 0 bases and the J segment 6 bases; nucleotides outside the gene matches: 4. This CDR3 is CASSYSRDSHGYTF. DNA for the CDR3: TGTGCCAGCAGTTACTCGAGGGACAGCCATGGCTACACCTTC.

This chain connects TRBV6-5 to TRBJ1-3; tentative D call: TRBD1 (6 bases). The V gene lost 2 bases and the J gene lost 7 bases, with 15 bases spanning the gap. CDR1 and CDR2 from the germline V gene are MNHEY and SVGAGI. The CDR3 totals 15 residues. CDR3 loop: CASSYGGGPSNTIYF. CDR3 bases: TGTGCCAGCAGTTACGGTGGGGGCCCCTCTAACACCATATATTTT.

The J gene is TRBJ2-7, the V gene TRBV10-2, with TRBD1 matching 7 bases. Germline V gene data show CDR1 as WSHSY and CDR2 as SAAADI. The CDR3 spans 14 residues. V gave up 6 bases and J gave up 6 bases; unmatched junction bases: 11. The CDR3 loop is CASRNNRGISEQYF. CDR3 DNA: TGCGCCAGCAGAAACAACAGGGGAATCAGCGAGCAGTACTTC.

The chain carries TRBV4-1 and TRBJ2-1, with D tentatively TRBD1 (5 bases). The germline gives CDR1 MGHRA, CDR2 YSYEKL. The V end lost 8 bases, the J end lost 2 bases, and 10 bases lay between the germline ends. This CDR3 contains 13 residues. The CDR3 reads CASGMGPYNEQFF. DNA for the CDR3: TGCGCCAGCGGGATGGGGCCCTACAATGAGCAGTTCTTC.

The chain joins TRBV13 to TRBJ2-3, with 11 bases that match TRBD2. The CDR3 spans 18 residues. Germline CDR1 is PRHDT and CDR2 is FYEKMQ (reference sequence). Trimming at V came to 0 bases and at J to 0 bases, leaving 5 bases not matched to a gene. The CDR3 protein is CASSLGGASGGSTDTQYF. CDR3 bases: TGTGCCAGCAGCTTAGGCGGGGCTAGCGGGGGGAGCACAGATACGCAGTATTTT.

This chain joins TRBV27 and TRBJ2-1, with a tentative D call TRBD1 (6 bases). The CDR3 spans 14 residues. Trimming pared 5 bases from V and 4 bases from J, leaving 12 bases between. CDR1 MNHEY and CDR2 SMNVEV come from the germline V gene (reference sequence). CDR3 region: CASSGTNSYNEQFF. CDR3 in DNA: TGTGCCAGCAGTGGGACAAATAGTTACAATGAGCAGTTCTTC.